This is a list of T cell receptor beta chains from one sample in a study of T cell repertoires in cytomegalovirus infection. Using its own MiXCR run on the reads, TCRdb lists one record per CDR3 protein. The sample contains approximately 120,000 distinct CDR3 sequences, around 30% of which appear only once. Antigens for these TCRs are unknown. The sequencing used CD8+ T cells from cultured PBMCs, collected from culture after CMV antigen stimulation. These receptors originate from a human donor in good health (CMV status not recorded). Some clones in this sample may be carry-over from other donors' samples. CDR3s include the opening cysteine and the closing phenylalanine or tryptophan. A D gene is named only where the DNA matches it firmly. Some rows have no size entry. The others give once, few or many, or a class for an expanded clone.

CDR3 DNA: TGTGCCAGCAGCCAAGATTTGGGCTCCGAAAAACTGTTTTTT
CDR3 protein: CASSQDLGSEKLFF
J gene: TRBJ1-4
V gene: TRBV3-1
clone size: NA
D gene: NA

CDR3 DNA: TGTGCCAGCAGTCCCGGGAACACCGGGGAGCTGTTTTTT
CDR3 protein: CASSPGNTGELFF
J gene: TRBJ2-2
V gene: TRBV27
clone size: NA
D gene: NA

CDR3 DNA: TGTGCCAGTAGTATAGATCCGAGCTCAAGCTCCTACAATGAGCAGTTCTTC
CDR3 protein: CASSIDPSSSSYNEQFF
J gene: TRBJ2-1
V gene: TRBV19
clone size: NA
D gene: NA

CDR3 DNA: TGCAGCGTGAAGGGACAGGGCTACACAGATACGCAGTATTTT
CDR3 protein: CSVKGQGYTDTQYF
J gene: TRBJ2-3
V gene: TRBV29-1
clone size: few
D gene: TRBD1

CDR3 DNA: TGTGCCAGCAGTGAAGAGGAAGGGACAGGGAATCAGCCCCAGCATTTT
CDR3 protein: CASSEEEGTGNQPQHF
J gene: TRBJ1-5
V gene: TRBV6-1
clone size: many
D gene: TRBD1

CDR3 DNA: TGCAGTGCTACCGGAAACCCGGCGGGTGGCTACACCTTC
CDR3 protein: CSATGNPAGGYTF
J gene: TRBJ1-2
V gene: TRBV20-1
clone size: NA
D gene: NA

CDR3 DNA: TGTGCCAGCAGTTCGGGGCAAGAAGCTTTCTTT
CDR3 protein: CASSSGQEAFF
J gene: TRBJ1-1
V gene: TRBV27
clone size: few
D gene: NA

CDR3 DNA: TGTGCCAGCAGCTCCATAGTGAGTGGTTCGAAGACCCAGTACTTC
CDR3 protein: CASSSIVSGSKTQYF
J gene: TRBJ2-5
V gene: TRBV11-2
clone size: NA
D gene: NA

CDR3 DNA: TGTGCCAGCAGTTTAGCCGAGGGGACCGCCGCCTACAATGAGCAGTTCTTC
CDR3 protein: CASSLAEGTAAYNEQFF
J gene: TRBJ2-1
V gene: TRBV28
clone size: NA
D gene: NA

CDR3 DNA: TGCAGTGCTAGGGCCTCGGGGACTGAAGCTTTCTTT
CDR3 protein: CSARASGTEAFF
J gene: TRBJ1-1
V gene: TRBV20-1
clone size: many
D gene: NA

CDR3 DNA: TGTGCTTCTCGGGGGGCGCCCCAAGAGACCCAGTACTTC
CDR3 protein: CASRGAPQETQYF
J gene: TRBJ2-5
V gene: TRBV6-6
clone size: NA
D gene: NA

CDR3 DNA: TGCGCCAGCAGCCAAGAACCGGGGGCGGAGGGCTACACCTTC
CDR3 protein: CASSQEPGAEGYTF
J gene: TRBJ1-2
V gene: TRBV4-1
clone size: NA
D gene: NA

CDR3 DNA: TGTGCCACCAGCAGTCCCGGGGGGCAGGGGGTCCATCAGTACTTC
CDR3 protein: CATSSPGGQGVHQYF
J gene: TRBJ2-5
V gene: TRBV15
clone size: NA
D gene: NA

CDR3 DNA: TGTGCCAGCAGCCCTAGTCAGGGAGAGGACTATGGCTACACCTTC
CDR3 protein: CASSPSQGEDYGYTF
J gene: TRBJ1-2
V gene: TRBV27
clone size: NA
D gene: NA

CDR3 DNA: TGTGCCAGCAGCCTAATCAGTTTAGAGCAGTACTTC
CDR3 protein: CASSLISLEQYF
J gene: TRBJ2-7
V gene: TRBV7-2
clone size: few
D gene: NA

CDR3 DNA: TGCAGTGCTAGAGATCCTAGCCAACCAACAATGAGCAGTTCGAAGTTCTTC
CDR3 protein: CSARDPSQPTMSSSKFF
J gene: TRBJ2-1
V gene: TRBV20-1
clone size: NA
D gene: NA

CDR3 DNA: TGTGCCAGCAGCTTAGAAATGAGACAGGGGTTCTTTCAGCAAGAGACCCAGTACTTC
CDR3 protein: CASSLEMRQGFFQQETQYF
J gene: TRBJ2-5
V gene: TRBV7-2
clone size: many
D gene: TRBD1

CDR3 DNA: TGCGCCAGCAGCCGCCCGCCCTACAATGAGCAGTTCTTC
CDR3 protein: CASSRPPYNEQFF
J gene: TRBJ2-1
V gene: TRBV4-3
clone size: many
D gene: NA

CDR3 DNA: TGCAGTGCTAGAGATCCTACCGTTAGCTCCTATAATTCACCCCTCCACTTT
CDR3 protein: CSARDPTVSSYNSPLHF
J gene: TRBJ1-6
V gene: TRBV20-1
clone size: NA
D gene: NA

CDR3 DNA: TGTGCCAGCAGCTCCACTTGGGCAGGACTGAGCTCTGGGGCCAACGTCCTGACTTTC
CDR3 protein: CASSSTWAGLSSGANVLTF
J gene: TRBJ2-6
V gene: TRBV7-4
clone size: NA
D gene: NA

CDR3 DNA: TGTGCCAGCAGTTTTGCCGGTTACAATCAGCCCCAGCATTTT
CDR3 protein: CASSFAGYNQPQHF
J gene: TRBJ1-5
V gene: TRBV12-3/TRBV12-4
clone size: few
D gene: NA

CDR3 DNA: TGTGCCAGCAGTTACCTCCAGGGAGAATTCTATGGCTACACCTTC
CDR3 protein: CASSYLQGEFYGYTF
J gene: TRBJ1-2
V gene: TRBV6-2/TRBV6-3
clone size: NA
D gene: NA

CDR3 DNA: TGTGCCAGCAGTTTATCGTCGCCGGGTCTGGGGGGGCCTCTTGACTATGGCTACACCTTC
CDR3 protein: CASSLSSPGLGGPLDYGYTF
J gene: TRBJ1-2
V gene: TRBV27
clone size: NA
D gene: NA

CDR3 DNA: TGTGCCATCAGTGCGACGGGGGTGGAGACCCAGTACTTC
CDR3 protein: CAISATGVETQYF
J gene: TRBJ2-5
V gene: TRBV10-3
clone size: few
D gene: NA

CDR3 DNA: TGTGCCAGCAGCCAAGAGCAGCTAGCGGGGCCCCAAGAGACCCAGTACTTC
CDR3 protein: CASSQEQLAGPQETQYF
J gene: TRBJ2-5
V gene: TRBV4-2
clone size: NA
D gene: TRBD2

CDR3 DNA: TGTGCCAGCAGCATACCCGAGGGCCTGGTTGGCACAGATACGCAGTATTTT
CDR3 protein: CASSIPEGLVGTDTQYF
J gene: TRBJ2-3
V gene: TRBV7-2
clone size: many
D gene: NA

CDR3 DNA: TGTGCTAGCAGACGAGACGGGGGGGGAGCGTCCGGGGAGCTGTTTTTT
CDR3 protein: CASRRDGGGASGELFF
J gene: TRBJ2-2
V gene: TRBV7-7
clone size: few
D gene: TRBD2

CDR3 DNA: TGTGCCACCAGTCACCCCCAGGATCCCTACGAGCAGTACTTC
CDR3 protein: CATSHPQDPYEQYF
J gene: TRBJ2-7
V gene: TRBV7-9
clone size: NA
D gene: NA

CDR3 DNA: TGTGCCAGCAGTTACTCGACAGGGGACCAATACGAGCAGTACTTC
CDR3 protein: CASSYSTGDQYEQYF
J gene: TRBJ2-7
V gene: TRBV6-5
clone size: NA
D gene: TRBD1

CDR3 DNA: TGTGCCAGCAGCCACCCCTTGGGTGAGAGCTCCTACGAGCAGTACTTC
CDR3 protein: CASSHPLGESSYEQYF
J gene: TRBJ2-7
V gene: TRBV7-8
clone size: many
D gene: NA

CDR3 DNA: TGCGCCAGCAGCCAAGGCGGGGGCGCCGAGGGCAATCAGCCCCAGCATTTT
CDR3 protein: CASSQGGGAEGNQPQHF
J gene: TRBJ1-5
V gene: TRBV4-1
clone size: many
D gene: NA

CDR3 DNA: TGTGCCAGCAGCCAGGAGACAGGGCCACCCCTCCACTTT
CDR3 protein: CASSQETGPPLHF
J gene: TRBJ1-6
V gene: TRBV5-5
clone size: few
D gene: TRBD1

CDR3 DNA: TGTGCCAGCAGCTTAAGCGCTGGTCAGCCCCAGCATTTT
CDR3 protein: CASSLSAGQPQHF
J gene: TRBJ1-5
V gene: TRBV7-6
clone size: many
D gene: NA

CDR3 DNA: TGTGCCGCTGGACAGGGGTACGGATCGGGGGACACTGAAGCTTTCTTT
CDR3 protein: CAAGQGYGSGDTEAFF
J gene: TRBJ1-1
V gene: TRBV6-5
clone size: few
D gene: TRBD1

CDR3 DNA: TGCAGTGCTAGGTCTCCTGGATCTTGGGGGGGTTTCAATGAGCAGTTCTTC
CDR3 protein: CSARSPGSWGGFNEQFF
J gene: TRBJ2-1
V gene: TRBV20-1
clone size: NA
D gene: TRBD2

CDR3 DNA: TGTGCCAGCAGTTATGCACCGGGACAGGGTCGTAACGAGCAGTACTTC
CDR3 protein: CASSYAPGQGRNEQYF
J gene: TRBJ2-7
V gene: TRBV6-2/TRBV6-3
clone size: few
D gene: TRBD1

CDR3 DNA: TGTGCCACCAGCAGAGTGGCAGGGGAGGGTCGGCCCCAGCATTTT
CDR3 protein: CATSRVAGEGRPQHF
J gene: TRBJ1-5
V gene: TRBV15
clone size: few
D gene: NA

CDR3 DNA: TGTGCCAGCAGCTCACAATGGACTAGCGGAAACACCGGGGAGCTGTTTTTT
CDR3 protein: CASSSQWTSGNTGELFF
J gene: TRBJ2-2
V gene: TRBV5-6
clone size: NA
D gene: TRBD2

CDR3 DNA: TGCGCCAGCTCGAGGACCTCTACCTACAATGAGCAGTTCTTC
CDR3 protein: CASSRTSTYNEQFF
J gene: TRBJ2-1
V gene: TRBV5-1
clone size: few
D gene: NA

CDR3 DNA: TGTGCCAGTAGTATCTCCTTTCTTAATCAGCCCCAGCATTTT
CDR3 protein: CASSISFLNQPQHF
J gene: TRBJ1-5
V gene: TRBV19
clone size: NA
D gene: NA

CDR3 DNA: TGTGCCAGCAGTTCGTACTGGGGCAGTAACACCGAAGCCAAAAACATTCAGTACTTC
CDR3 protein: CASSSYWGSNTEAKNIQYF
J gene: TRBJ2-4
V gene: TRBV11-2
clone size: NA
D gene: NA

CDR3 DNA: TGTGCCAGCAGCCAAGAAGGGGCCGTTCCTCAGCCCCAGCATTTT
CDR3 protein: CASSQEGAVPQPQHF
J gene: TRBJ1-5
V gene: TRBV4-2
clone size: once
D gene: NA

CDR3 DNA: TGCAGTGCTAGAGATGCAGGCGGGGCGAACACCGGGGAGCTGTTTTTT
CDR3 protein: CSARDAGGANTGELFF
J gene: TRBJ2-2
V gene: TRBV20-1
clone size: NA
D gene: NA

CDR3 DNA: TGTGCCAGCAGCCAAACTCCTGCCGGAGGATATGGCTACACCTTC
CDR3 protein: CASSQTPAGGYGYTF
J gene: TRBJ1-2
V gene: TRBV14
clone size: NA
D gene: NA

CDR3 DNA: TGTGCCACCAGCAGAGATAGGGGCGGCGGGGGGAATGAGCAGTTCTTC
CDR3 protein: CATSRDRGGGGNEQFF
J gene: TRBJ2-1
V gene: TRBV15
clone size: NA
D gene: TRBD2

CDR3 DNA: TGTGCCAGCAGCTTGACAGGGAACGATCAGCCCCAGCATTTT
CDR3 protein: CASSLTGNDQPQHF
J gene: TRBJ1-5
V gene: TRBV7-2
clone size: NA
D gene: TRBD1

CDR3 DNA: TGCGCCAGCAGCCCCGGGACAGGGGGTACCTTCAATCAGCCCCAGCATTTT
CDR3 protein: CASSPGTGGTFNQPQHF
J gene: TRBJ1-5
V gene: TRBV5-1
clone size: once
D gene: TRBD1

CDR3 DNA: TGTGCCACCAGCAGAGACAGTGCTAACTATGGCTACACCTTC
CDR3 protein: CATSRDSANYGYTF
J gene: TRBJ1-2
V gene: TRBV15
clone size: NA
D gene: NA

CDR3 DNA: TGTGCCAGCAGGGACACTGGCACAGATACGCAGTATTTT
CDR3 protein: CASRDTGTDTQYF
J gene: TRBJ2-3
V gene: TRBV28
clone size: NA
D gene: NA

CDR3 DNA: TGTGCCAGCAGCCAAGCGACAGGGAAGTTCTACGAGCAGTACTTC
CDR3 protein: CASSQATGKFYEQYF
J gene: TRBJ2-7
V gene: TRBV4-2
clone size: NA
D gene: TRBD1

CDR3 DNA: TGTGCCAGCAGCTTAGCGAGCAGGGGCTATAATTCACCCCTCCACTTT
CDR3 protein: CASSLASRGYNSPLHF
J gene: TRBJ1-6
V gene: TRBV7-9
clone size: NA
D gene: NA

CDR3 DNA: TGTGCCAGCAGCCCCCTCGCGGGGGGAAACAATGAGCAGTTCTTC
CDR3 protein: CASSPLAGGNNEQFF
J gene: TRBJ2-1
V gene: TRBV7-9
clone size: NA
D gene: TRBD2

CDR3 DNA: TGTGCCAGCAGTTCCACCGGTTCCAGGGTCTCGGATCAGCCCCAGCATTTT
CDR3 protein: CASSSTGSRVSDQPQHF
J gene: TRBJ1-5
V gene: TRBV6-6
clone size: NA
D gene: NA

CDR3 DNA: TGTGCCAGCAGCTCCTCGGGGGGAGATCAGCCCCAGCATTTT
CDR3 protein: CASSSSGGDQPQHF
J gene: TRBJ1-5
V gene: TRBV7-9
clone size: many
D gene: NA

CDR3 DNA: TGTGCCAGCAGCACCCGACAGACCTCTGGAAACACCATATATTTT
CDR3 protein: CASSTRQTSGNTIYF
J gene: TRBJ1-3
V gene: TRBV7-2
clone size: many
D gene: NA